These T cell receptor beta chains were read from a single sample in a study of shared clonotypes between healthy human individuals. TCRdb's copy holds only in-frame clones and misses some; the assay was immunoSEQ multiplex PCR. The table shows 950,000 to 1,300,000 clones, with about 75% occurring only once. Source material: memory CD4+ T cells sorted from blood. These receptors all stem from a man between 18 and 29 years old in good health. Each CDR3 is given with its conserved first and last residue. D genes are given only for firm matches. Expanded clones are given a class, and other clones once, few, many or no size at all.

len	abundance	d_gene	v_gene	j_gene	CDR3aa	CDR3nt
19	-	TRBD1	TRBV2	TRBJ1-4	CASRTPGTGGSATNEKLFF	TGTGCCAGCAGGACGCCCGGGACAGGGGGGAGTGCAACTAATGAAAAACTGTTTTTT
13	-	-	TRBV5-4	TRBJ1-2	CASSSGQNYGYTF	TGTGCCAGCAGCTCAGGACAGAACTATGGCTACACCTTC
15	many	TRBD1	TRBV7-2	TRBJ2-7	CASSLAVGQLYEQYF	TGTGCCAGCAGCTTAGCGGTGGGACAGCTCTACGAGCAGTACTTC
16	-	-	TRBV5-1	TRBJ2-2	CASSLLGRTNTGELFF	TGCGCCAGCAGCTTGCTGGGTAGGACGAACACCGGGGAGCTGTTTTTT
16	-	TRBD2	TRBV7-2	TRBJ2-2	CASSSLAGTNTGELFF	TGTGCCAGCAGCTCTCTAGCGGGGACGAACACCGGGGAGCTGTTTTTT
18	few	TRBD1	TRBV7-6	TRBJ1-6	CASSSGGTGSSYNSPLHF	TGTGCCAGCAGCTCGGGGGGGACAGGGTCCTCCTATAATTCACCCCTCCACTTT
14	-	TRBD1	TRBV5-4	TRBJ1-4	CASSPDRSNEKLFF	TGTGCCAGCAGCCCGGACAGGAGTAATGAAAAACTGTTTTTT
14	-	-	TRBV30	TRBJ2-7	CAWSEDRGRYEQYF	TGTGCCTGGAGCGAGGACAGAGGACGCTACGAGCAGTACTTC
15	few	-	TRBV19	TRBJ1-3	CASSTTRLSGNTIYF	TGTGCCAGTAGTACCACGAGGCTTTCTGGAAACACCATATATTTT
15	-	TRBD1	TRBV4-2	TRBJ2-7	CASSQEEGAWYEQYF	TGTGCCAGCAGCCAAGAAGAGGGGGCTTGGTACGAGCAGTACTTC
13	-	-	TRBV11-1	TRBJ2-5	CASSGLGGETQYF	TGTGCCAGCAGCGGGCTAGGGGGAGAGACCCAGTACTTC
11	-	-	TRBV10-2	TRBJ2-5	CASKAQETQYF	TGCGCCAGCAAAGCTCAAGAGACCCAGTACTTC
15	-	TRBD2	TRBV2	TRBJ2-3	CASSDRTSGTDTQYF	TGTGCCAGCAGTGACCGGACTAGCGGCACAGATACGCAGTATTTT
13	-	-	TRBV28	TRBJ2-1	CASSSGAYNEQFF	TGTGCCAGCAGTTCCGGGGCTTACAATGAGCAGTTCTTC
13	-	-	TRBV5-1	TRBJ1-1	CASSRKENTEAFF	TGCGCCAGCAGCCGGAAGGAGAACACTGAAGCTTTCTTT
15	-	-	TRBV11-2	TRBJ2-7	CASSHPVSGSYEQYF	TGTGCCAGCAGCCACCCAGTTTCGGGATCCTACGAGCAGTACTTC
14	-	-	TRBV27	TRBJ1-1	CASSYGGKNTEAFF	TGTGCCAGCAGTTACGGGGGGAAGAACACTGAAGCTTTCTTT
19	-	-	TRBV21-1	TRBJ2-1	CASSDLSEGTGPSYNEQFF	TGTGCCAGCAGCGATTTAAGTGAGGGGACAGGACCCTCCTACAATGAGCAGTTCTTC
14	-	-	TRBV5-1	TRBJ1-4	CASSSSSRNEKLFF	TGCGCCAGCAGCTCGAGCAGTAGGAATGAAAAACTGTTTTTT
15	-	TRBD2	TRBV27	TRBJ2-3	CASSSKLAFTDTQYF	TGTGCCAGCAGTTCCAAACTAGCGTTCACAGATACGCAGTATTTT
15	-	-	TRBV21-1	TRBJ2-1	CASSLDREEDNEQFF	TGTGCCAGCAGCCTGGACAGGGAGGAAGACAATGAGCAGTTCTTC
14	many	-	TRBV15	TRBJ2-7	CATSREGETYEQYF	TGTGCCACCAGCAGAGAAGGGGAAACCTACGAGCAGTACTTC
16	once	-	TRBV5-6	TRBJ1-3	CASSVDSGHSGNTIYF	TGTGCCAGCAGCGTGGACAGCGGGCACTCTGGAAACACCATATATTTT
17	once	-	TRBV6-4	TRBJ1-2	CASSGASRPRFNYGYTF	TGTGCCAGCAGTGGAGCCAGTCGACCAAGGTTTAACTATGGCTACACCTTC
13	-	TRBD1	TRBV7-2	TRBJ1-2	CASEQGGGYGYTF	TGTGCCAGCGAACAGGGGGGTGGGTATGGCTACACCTTC
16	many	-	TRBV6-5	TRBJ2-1	CASSYLDASSYNEQFF	TGTGCCAGCAGTTACCTTGACGCAAGCTCCTACAATGAGCAGTTCTTC